Presented here are 29 T cell receptor beta chains from one specimen sequenced in a study of blood T cell repertoires in COVID-19. Data came from immunoSEQ multiplex PCR; TCRdb stores just in-frame clones and leaves some out. The sample has around 76,000 clones; around 83% are singletons. Sequences were obtained from peripheral blood. These receptors all come from a man older than 75 with acute or convalescent COVID-19.

The chain recombines TRBV28 with TRBJ1-5; no firm D call. Germline V lookup: CDR1 MDHEN, CDR2 SYDVKM. This CDR3 spans 13 amino acids. V was cut by 7 bases and J by 3 bases, with 10 bases left in between. The CDR3 spells CASIADPNQPQHF. CDR3 DNA sequence: TGTGCCAGCATAGCAGACCCCAATCAGCCCCAGCATTTT.

The chain joins TRBV10-3 to TRBJ2-3; 7 bases line up with TRBD1. CDR1 and CDR2 (germline): ENHRY, SYGVKD. The junction had 0 bases not matched to a gene; V was cut back by 0 bases and J by 3 bases. The CDR3 sequence is 14 residues long. The CDR3 bases are TGTGCCATCAGTGAGTCACAGGGGACAGATACGCAGTATTTT. As protein: CAISESQGTDTQYF.

The chain joins TRBV11-2 to TRBJ2-7, with 8 bases identical to TRBD1. The length of the CDR3 is 13 residues. CDR1 and CDR2 (germline): SGHAT, FQNNGV. V lost 5 bases to trimming and J lost 5 bases; unmatched junction nucleotides: 5. DNA for the CDR3: TGTGCCAGCAGCCAGGACAGGGTCCACGAGCAGTACTTC. Its protein is CASSQDRVHEQYF.

The genes are TRBV7-7 and TRBJ2-1, with 10 bases aligning to TRBD2. The CDR3 extends over 15 amino acids. Trimming removed 6 bases from V and 3 bases from J; junction bases left unmatched: 5. Germline V lookup: CDR1 SSHAT, CDR2 FNYEAQ (reference sequence). The CDR3 region has the DNA TGTGCCAGCAGTCCTAGCGGGAGCGGCTACAATGAGCAGTTCTTC. Amino acids: CASSPSGSGYNEQFF. The whole variable domain, remainder taken from reference TRBV7-7 and TRBJ2-1, is GAGVSQSPRYKVTKRGQDVTLRCDPISSHATLYWYQQALGQGPEFLTYFNYEAQPDKSGLPSDRFSAERPEGSISTLTIQRTEQRDSAMYRCASSPSGSGYNEQFFGPGTRLTVL.

The chain uses TRBV28 and TRBJ1-2, with 12 bases fitting TRBD1. J gave up 3 bases and V 6 bases, and 5 bases lay outside the gene matches. Germline lookup yields CDR1 MDHEN and CDR2 SYDVKM. The CDR3 runs 15 residues. This chain's CDR3 is CASSSGTGGHYGYTF. CDR3 coding DNA: TGTGCCAGCAGCTCCGGGACAGGGGGCCACTATGGCTACACCTTC.

This clone turned up a few times. This sequence joins TRBV6-2 or TRBV6-3 and TRBJ1-1; 10 bases are shared with TRBD1. V lost 4 bases to trimming and J lost 6 bases; unmatched junction nucleotides: 8. The CDR3 sequence is 15 residues long. In germline, CDR1 is MNHEY, CDR2 SVGEGT. The CDR3 DNA follows: TGTGCCAGCAGTTCACCGGGACAGGGGTATCCTGAAGCTTTCTTT. Translating it yields CASSSPGQGYPEAFF.

A remark on this clone: An end of the junction differs from the germline gene, which may be a read error. V gene TRBV18 combines with J gene TRBJ2-7; 9 bases are a match to TRBD2. The CDR3 contains 15 residues. The germline V gene has CDR1 KGHSH and CDR2 LQKENI. The CDR3 DNA follows: TGTGCCAGCTCCCCACCCGCGGGGGGGAACTACGAGCAGTACTTC. Translating gives CASSPPAGGNYEQYF.

The chain carries TRBV24-1 and TRBJ2-3, with D possibly matching TRBD2 (6 bases). Germline values: CDR1 KGHDR, CDR2 SFDVKD. Trimming left V 4 bases short and J 6 bases short, with 7 bases between. The CDR3 is 12 amino acids. CDR3 region: CATSDRGDTQYF. The CDR3 DNA is TGTGCCACCAGTGACCGGGGGGATACGCAGTATTTT.

V and J are TRBV5-1 and TRBJ2-3, with TRBD2 identical over 10 bases. Unmatched junction bases numbered 7, after V lost 6 bases and J lost 3 bases. The germline V gene encodes CDR1 SGHRS and CDR2 YFSETQ. The CDR3 length is 15 residues. The CDR3 protein is CASKERGGRTDTQYF. CDR3 DNA: TGCGCCAGCAAGGAGCGGGGGGGCCGAACAGATACGCAGTATTTT.

This chain connects TRBV5-1 to TRBJ1-6; D uncertain. The CDR3 runs 15 residues. V was clipped by 4 bases and J by 4 bases, with 12 bases between them. Germline V gene sequence: CDR1 SGHRS, CDR2 YFSETQ. The chain's CDR3 is CASSDRTGYNSPLHF. CDR3 DNA: TGCGCCAGCAGCGACCGGACGGGGTATAATTCACCCCTCCACTTT.

This clone was found once. This sequence joins TRBV28 and TRBJ2-1, with D maybe TRBD2 (6 bases). The CDR3 has 12 residues. CDR1 is MDHEN and CDR2 is SYDVKM in the germline V gene. Trimming pared 5 bases from V and 4 bases from J, leaving 6 bases between. CDR3 sequence reads: CASSLAYNEQFF. The DNA for the CDR3 is TGTGCCAGCAGTCTAGCGTACAATGAGCAGTTCTTC.

CDR3 DNA sequence: TGCGCCAGCAGCTCCTACCGACAGGGTCAGAACACTGAAGCTTTCTTT. Translating gives CASSSYRQGQNTEAFF. The chain couples TRBV5-1 to TRBJ1-1; 7 bases line up with TRBD1. Germline CDR1 and CDR2: SGHRS and YFSETQ. This CDR3 spans 16 amino acids. Germline trimming cut 3 bases from V and 1 base from J; bases unmatched to any gene: 9.

The genes are TRBV28 and TRBJ2-7, with D uncertain. The length of the CDR3 is 12 residues. The germline V and J ends were trimmed by 7 bases and 4 bases, with 11 bases remaining between them. The germline V gene encodes CDR1 MDHEN and CDR2 SYDVKM. The CDR3 sequence is CASTRLPYEQYF. CDR3 sequence (DNA): TGTGCCAGCACCCGTCTCCCGTACGAGCAGTACTTC.

This clone was detected only once. This chain uses TRBV2 with TRBJ2-1, with no clear D. Trimming removed 5 bases at V and 10 bases at J, with 15 bases between. This CDR3 contains 13 residues. Per germline, CDR1 SNHLY and CDR2 FYNNEI. The CDR3 loop is CASSRQSTVEQFF. CDR3 bases: TGTGCCAGCAGTCGACAATCTACTGTCGAGCAGTTCTTC.

The J gene is TRBJ2-2, the V gene TRBV7-2; 8 nucleotides align to TRBD2. Per germline, CDR1 SGHTA and CDR2 FQGNSA. The CDR3 covers 14 residues. V was pared by 5 bases and J by 6 bases, with 5 bases of the junction left unmatched. CDR3 sequence reads: CASSTLAVSGELFF. The CDR3 DNA reads TGTGCCAGCAGCACACTAGCGGTCTCCGGGGAGCTGTTTTTT.

The chain combines TRBV7-9 with TRBJ2-7, with 10 bases matching TRBD1. J lost 6 bases, V lost 3 bases, and 5 bases had no gene match. The germline gives CDR1 SEHNR, CDR2 FQNEAQ (reference sequence). The CDR3 has 14 amino acids. CDR3 residues: CASSLLRTGGEQYF. As DNA, the CDR3 is TGTGCCAGCAGCTTGTTACGGACAGGGGGCGAGCAGTACTTC. The entire variable domain, with the rest obtained from reference TRBV7-9 and TRBJ2-7, is as follows: DTGVSQNPRHKITKRGQNVTFRCDPISEHNRLYWYRQTLGQGPEFLTYFQNEAQLEKSRLLSDRFSAERPKGSFSTLEIQRTEQGDSAMYLCASSLLRTGGEQYFGPGTRLTVT.

The chain recombines TRBV5-8 with TRBJ2-1, with D tentatively TRBD1 (5 bases). Germline values: CDR1 SGHTS, CDR2 YDEGEE. The CDR3 runs to 11 residues. Deletions cut 2 bases from V and 9 bases from J, with 6 bases between. CDR3 coding DNA: TGTGCCAGCAGCTTAAGGGGTGAGCAGTTCTTC. This sequence encodes CASSLRGEQFF.

The chain combines TRBV6-6 with TRBJ2-1; 9 positions match TRBD2. V dropped 8 bases and J dropped 7; count of bases not matched to a gene: 15. Germline V gene data show CDR1 as MNHNY and CDR2 as SVGAGI (reference sequence). The length of the CDR3 is 16 residues. CDR3 sequence: CASSLAGTSSENEQFF. Here the CDR3 DNA reads TGTGCCAGCTCCCTCGCCGGGACTAGCTCTGAAAATGAGCAGTTCTTC.

This chain uses TRBV4-3 with TRBJ2-3; 13 bases fit TRBD2. After removal of 3 bases from V and 5 bases from J, the junction contained 8 bases not matched to a gene. CDR3 size: 17 residues. Germline V CDR1 and CDR2: LGHNA, YSLEER. The CDR3 bases are TGCGCCAGCAGCCAGGGAGGACTAGCGGGAGTTAGAGATACGCAGTATTTT. It encodes CASSQGGLAGVRDTQYF.

The DNA for the CDR3 is TGTGCCAGCAGCTTTACAGGGAGGGGCTATGGCTACACCTTC. Encoded protein: CASSFTGRGYGYTF. The chain has TRBV5-4 and TRBJ1-2, with D perhaps matching TRBD1 (6 bases). The V gene's germline CDR1 is SGHNT and CDR2 YYREEE (reference sequence). V dropped 2 bases and J dropped 4 bases, with 12 bases sitting between them. The CDR3 contains 14 residues.

V usage is TRBV6-2 or TRBV6-3 and J usage is TRBJ2-1; 9 nucleotides agree with TRBD2. Germline CDR1 and CDR2: MNHEY and SVGEGT. The CDR3 extends over 16 amino acids. Unmatched junction bases numbered 9, after V lost 0 bases and J lost 9 bases. CDR3: CASSYSTREGRCEQFF. CDR3 bases: TGTGCCAGCAGTTACTCGACGCGGGAGGGCCGATGTGAGCAGTTCTTC.

The V call is TRBV7-8, the J call TRBJ2-5; 12 positions match TRBD2. The CDR3 contains 16 residues. The germline gives CDR1 SGHVS, CDR2 FQNEAQ. V trimming: 3 bases; J trimming: 1 base; junction bases outside the gene matches: 3. For the CDR3, the DNA is TGTGCCAGCAGCTTTGTGACTAGCGGGGGCCAAGAGACCCAGTACTTC. Protein sequence: CASSFVTSGGQETQYF.

The rearrangement links TRBV5-6 to TRBJ2-1; 10 bases line up with TRBD1. The CDR3 length is 14 residues. V trimming: 4 bases; J trimming: 8 bases; junction bases outside the gene matches: 6. CDR1 is SGHDT, CDR2 YYEEEE, per germline. Written as DNA, the CDR3 is TGTGCCAGCAGCCGGACAGGGGGAGGCTATGAGCAGTTCTTC. This gives the protein CASSRTGGGYEQFF.

The J gene is TRBJ2-7, the V gene TRBV23-1; 16 bases are shared with TRBD2. TRBV23-1 is placed among ORFs of uncertain function. V trimming: 4 bases; J trimming: 3 bases; junction bases outside the gene matches: 9. This CDR3 is 18 amino acids long. CDR3 DNA sequence: TGCGCCAGCAGTCGGGGGACTAGCGGGAGGGCGCTAGACTACGAGCAGTACTTC. Translating gives CASSRGTSGRALDYEQYF.

This chain connects TRBV4-1 to TRBJ2-5, with D possibly TRBD1 on 6 matching bases. The CDR3 loop spans 14 amino acids. CDR1 and CDR2 from the germline V gene are MGHRA and YSYEKL. Trimming shortened V by 1 base and J by 4 bases, and 10 bases separated the two germline ends. The CDR3 DNA follows: TGCGCCAGCAGCCAAGGGCGAGGGGGAGAGACCCAGTACTTC. Residues: CASSQGRGGETQYF.

Written as DNA, the CDR3 is TGCGCCAGCAGCCAAGACAGGCTGAAACTGTTTTTT. Amino acid sequence: CASSQDRLKLFF. V is TRBV5-1 and J is TRBJ1-4; a weak D match, TRBD1 (6 bases). The germline V and J ends were trimmed by 4 bases and 11 bases, with 12 bases remaining between them. Germline loops: CDR1 SGHRS, CDR2 YFSETQ. The CDR3 totals 12 residues.

The chain couples TRBV7-9 to TRBJ1-1; D is perhaps TRBD1 (5 bases). From germline, CDR1 is SEHNR and CDR2 FQNEAQ (reference sequence). Between the trimmed V and J ends, which lost 7 bases and 5 bases, there was a span of 14 bases. The CDR3 has 13 amino acids. This CDR3 is CASTWGGETEAFF. CDR3 bases: TGTGCCAGCACCTGGGGAGGGGAAACTGAAGCTTTCTTT.

V and J are TRBV18 and TRBJ2-5; D gene unclear. The V and J ends lost 6 bases and 2 bases respectively, with 4 bases between them. CDR1 KGHSH and CDR2 LQKENI come from the germline V gene. The CDR3 has 11 residues. CDR3 residues: CASSSQETQYF. DNA of the CDR3: TGTGCCAGCTCGTCACAAGAGACCCAGTACTTC.

The V call is TRBV9, the J call TRBJ1-1, with 10 bases identical to TRBD1. Germline V CDR1 and CDR2: SGDLS, YYNGEE. The V segment lost 4 bases and the J segment 0 bases; nucleotides outside the gene matches: 12. This CDR3 comprises 18 residues. Here the CDR3 reads CASSPDRGFVPLNTEAFF. The CDR3 coding sequence is TGTGCCAGCAGCCCGGACAGGGGGTTCGTCCCTTTGAACACTGAAGCTTTCTTT.